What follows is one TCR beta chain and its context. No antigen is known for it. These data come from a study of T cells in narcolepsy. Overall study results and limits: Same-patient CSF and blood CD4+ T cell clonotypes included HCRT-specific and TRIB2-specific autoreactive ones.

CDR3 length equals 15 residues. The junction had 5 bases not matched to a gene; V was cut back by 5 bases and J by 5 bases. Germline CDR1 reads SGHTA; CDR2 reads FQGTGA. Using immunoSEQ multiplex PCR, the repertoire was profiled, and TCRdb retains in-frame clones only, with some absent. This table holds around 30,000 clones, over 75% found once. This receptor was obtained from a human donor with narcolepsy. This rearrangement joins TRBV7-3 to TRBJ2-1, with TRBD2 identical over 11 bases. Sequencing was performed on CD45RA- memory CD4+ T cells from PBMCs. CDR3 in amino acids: CASSKGTSGHNEQFF. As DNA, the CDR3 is TGTGCCAGCAGCAAAGGGACTAGCGGCCACAATGAGCAGTTCTTC.